This TCR beta chain emerged from a study of patients and donors after allogeneic stem cell transplantation. In its sample, this clonotype was seen many times. The trim removed 1 base at V and 1 base at J, leaving 2 bases unmatched. The CDR3 length is 16 residues. TCRdb passed the RT-PCR reads through MiXCR, listing each CDR3 protein once. The sample yields approximately 160,000 distinct CDR3 sequences, approximately 30% seen once. Material for sequencing was blood, either unsorted or a sorted T cell fraction (not recorded which). The V and J genes are TRBV12-3 or TRBV12-4 and TRBJ1-5, with 9 positions matching TRBD1. The sequence was collected from a human donor who was either an allogeneic HSCT recipient or a stem cell or donor lymphocyte infusion donor (not recorded which). It is not recorded whose cells these are; they may come from a transplant donor. CDR3 nucleotides: TGTGCCAGCAGTTTAGTTGGGACAGGGAGCAATCAGCCCCAGCATTTT. This gives the protein CASSLVGTGSNQPQHF.